One sample yielded the 10 T cell receptor beta chains listed below, sequenced in a study of cytomegalovirus exposure and HLA in healthy donors (dated 2017 in TCRdb). The method was the immunoSEQ multiplex PCR assay. For the multiplex PCR, a mixture combining 60 forward primers for TCR Vbeta segments and 13 reverse primers for TCR Jbeta segments was used. TCRdb's version of the immuneACCESS table is confined to in-frame rearrangements and falls short of the full clone set. An unresolved V gene accounts for under half of the shortfall where checked; the remainder is of unknown origin. The sample table holds about 190,000 clones, of which 10% to 15% were seen once. The ten most abundant clones make up 7.8% of the sample. Sequencing was performed on PBMCs. These receptors all come from a man over 45 in good health and CMV-seropositive.

This clone has a handful of counts. J is TRBJ1-6 and V is TRBV6-4; 7 positions match TRBD1. V shed 6 bases, J shed 14 bases, and the junction held 13 bases outside the gene matches. Germline CDR1 MRHNA, CDR2 SNTAGT. The CDR3 runs 14 residues. This chain's CDR3 is CASSATGEKGTLHF. In nucleotides, the CDR3 is TGTGCCAGCAGCGCCACAGGGGAGAAGGGAACCCTCCACTTT.

This clone turned up a few times. This chain connects TRBV6-5 to TRBJ2-3; 7 bases are shared with TRBD1. V lost 3 bases and J lost 0; bases outside the gene matches: 6. The CDR3 spans 16 residues. The germline V gene encodes CDR1 MNHEY and CDR2 SVGAGI. This chain's CDR3 is CASSYPDRASTDTQYF. CDR3 sequence (DNA): TGTGCCAGCAGTTATCCCGACAGGGCTAGCACAGATACGCAGTATTTT.

The V gene is TRBV19, the J gene TRBJ1-2, with D perhaps TRBD1 (6 bases). V lost 5 bases and J 1 base, leaving 11 bases between the germline ends. CDR3 length: 14 residues. Germline CDR1 reads LNHDA; CDR2 reads SQIVND (reference sequence). The CDR3: CASSGGAGNYGYTF. In DNA form, the CDR3 reads TGTGCCAGTAGTGGGGGGGCGGGTAACTATGGCTACACCTTC. Full variable domain (outside the CDR3, taken from reference TRBV19 and TRBJ1-2): DGGITQSPKYLFRKEGQNVTLSCEQNLNHDAMYWYRQDPGQGLRLIYYSQIVNDFQKGDIAEGYSVSREKKESFPLTVTSAQKNPTAFYLCASSGGAGNYGYTFGSGTRLTVV.

This clone was counted between two and nine times. The chain has TRBV5-3 and TRBJ2-5; possible D gene TRBD1, 5 bases. TRBV5-3 has ORF status, its function being uncertain. The CDR3 is 14 residues long. V lost 4 bases and J lost 2, with 12 bases in between. CDR3 sequence (DNA): TGTGCCAGAAGCCTGACAGAGATTCAAGAGACCCAGTACTTC. This gives the protein CARSLTEIQETQYF.

V usage is TRBV5-6 and J usage is TRBJ2-7, with TRBD2 matching 10 bases. The CDR3 loop spans 14 amino acids. Trimming removed 7 bases from V and 6 bases from J; junction bases left unmatched: 10. CDR1 SGHDT and CDR2 YYEEEE come from the germline V gene. CDR3 amino acids: CASRLAGGGVEQYV. CDR3 bases: TGTGCCAGCCGATTAGCGGGGGGCGGGGTCGAGCAGTACGTC.

This clone was observed a handful of times. CDR3 nucleotide sequence: TGCGCCAGCAGTGAGTCGAATTACGGTGGCTACACCTTC. Its translation is CASSESNYGGYTF. V is TRBV10-2 and J is TRBJ1-2, with unresolved D. This CDR3 has 13 residues. V was clipped by 0 bases and J by 7 bases, with 9 bases between them. The germline V gene has CDR1 WSHSY and CDR2 SAAADI.

The gene calls are TRBV23-1 and TRBJ2-5, with D perhaps TRBD1 (6 bases). TRBV23-1 is noted as an ORF with a role that remains uncertain. CDR3 size: 14 residues. Trimming stripped 4 bases from V and 4 bases from J, with 13 bases between. DNA of the CDR3: TGCGCCAGCAGTCCCACAGGGCGGACAGAGACCCAGTACTTC. Its protein is CASSPTGRTETQYF.

The V gene is TRBV4-3, the J gene TRBJ2-3; TRBD1 is a possible D gene (5 bases). Trimming pared 1 base from V and 3 bases from J, leaving 11 bases between. The CDR3 totals 15 residues. Germline V gene sequence: CDR1 LGHNA, CDR2 YSLEER. The CDR3 nucleotides are TGCGCCAGCAGCCAAGGGCCCCCAGGGACAGATACGCAGTATTTT. Its protein product is CASSQGPPGTDTQYF.

The chain couples TRBV28 to TRBJ1-3; D is ambiguous. The CDR3 extends over 16 amino acids. Trimming took 2 bases from V and 2 from J, leaving 13 bases between them. The V gene's germline CDR1 is MDHEN and CDR2 SYDVKM. CDR3 coding DNA: TGTGCCAGCAGTTTAAGAGGGCAATTAGCTGGAAACACCATATATTTT. It is translated as CASSLRGQLAGNTIYF.

This clone was detected a few times. The chain recombines TRBV6-5 with TRBJ1-1; 10 bases are shared with TRBD1. The CDR3 length is 14 residues. CDR1 and CDR2 (germline): MNHEY, SVGAGI. Germline trimming cut 2 bases from V and 5 bases from J; bases unmatched to any gene: 2. Here the CDR3 reads CASSYGTGVTEAFF. CDR3 sequence (DNA): TGTGCCAGCAGTTACGGGACAGGGGTGACTGAAGCTTTCTTT.